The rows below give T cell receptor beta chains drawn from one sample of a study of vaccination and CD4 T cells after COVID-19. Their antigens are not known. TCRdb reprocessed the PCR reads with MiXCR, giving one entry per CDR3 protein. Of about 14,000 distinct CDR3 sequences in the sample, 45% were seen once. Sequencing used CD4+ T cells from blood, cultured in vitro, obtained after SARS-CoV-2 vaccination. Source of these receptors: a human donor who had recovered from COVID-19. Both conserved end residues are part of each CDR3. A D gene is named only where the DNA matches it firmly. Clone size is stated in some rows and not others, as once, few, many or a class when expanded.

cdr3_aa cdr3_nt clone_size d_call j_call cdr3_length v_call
CASSLALGATNEKLFF TGTGCCAGCAGCTTAGCGTTGGGCGCAACTAATGAAAAACTGTTTTTT few - TRBJ1-4 16 TRBV7-8
CASSPAGGQETQYF TGTGCCAGCAGCCCCGCCGGTGGCCAAGAGACCCAGTACTTC - - TRBJ2-5 14 TRBV7-7
CASSPSLRDFETQYF TGTGCCAGCAGTCCGTCCCTCCGGGACTTTGAGACCCAGTACTTC few - TRBJ2-5 15 TRBV6-1
CSANGNNQPQHF TGCAGTGCTAACGGGAACAATCAGCCCCAGCATTTT - - TRBJ1-5 12 TRBV20-1
CAWSVGAGGYTF TGTGCCTGGAGTGTGGGGGCTGGAGGCTACACCTTC few - TRBJ1-2 12 TRBV30
CSAGAQGNYGYTF TGCAGTGCTGGGGCCCAGGGCAACTATGGCTACACCTTC - - TRBJ1-2 13 TRBV20-1
CSVGSGTGLQPQHF TGCAGCGTAGGATCCGGGACAGGGCTTCAGCCCCAGCATTTT - TRBD1 TRBJ1-5 14 TRBV29-1
CASRGPWSSYNSPLHF TGTGCCAGCAGAGGACCCTGGAGCTCCTATAATTCACCCCTCCACTTT - - TRBJ1-6 16 TRBV27
CATSRGPWGGGDRQYF TGTGCCACCAGCAGAGGACCATGGGGAGGGGGAGACAGGCAGTACTTC - - TRBJ2-7 16 TRBV15
CASSQLAGFTDTQYF TGTGCCAGCAGTCAACTAGCGGGGTTCACAGATACGCAGTATTTT - TRBD2 TRBJ2-3 15 TRBV6-2/TRBV6-3
CASSTSRAYEQYF TGTGCCAGCAGTACCTCCAGGGCTTACGAGCAGTACTTC - - TRBJ2-7 13 TRBV12-3/TRBV12-4
CASSRDSSYNEQFF TGTGCCAGCAGTCGGGATAGCTCCTACAATGAGCAGTTCTTC - - TRBJ2-1 14 TRBV6-1
CASSSTYQETQYF TGTGCCAGCAGTTCGACATACCAAGAGACCCAGTACTTC - - TRBJ2-5 13 TRBV6-2/TRBV6-3
CASSFRTGVNSPLHF TGTGCCAGCAGTTTTCGGACAGGAGTTAATTCACCCCTCCACTTT medium-sized TRBD1 TRBJ1-6 15 TRBV27
CASSGRVTYEQYF TGTGCCAGCAGTGGAAGGGTTACCTACGAGCAGTACTTC few - TRBJ2-7 13 TRBV2
CASSYPYRRTGAAYEQYF TGTGCCAGCAGTTACCCCTACCGACGGACAGGGGCCGCCTACGAGCAGTACTTC - TRBD1 TRBJ2-7 18 TRBV6-2/TRBV6-3
CSADWGGGRLNEQFF TGCAGTGCTGACTGGGGTGGGGGCCGGTTGAATGAGCAGTTCTTC once - TRBJ2-1 15 TRBV20-1
CASSDSGGRLHEQYF TGCGCCAGCAGCGATAGCGGAGGTCGACTTCACGAGCAGTACTTC - - TRBJ2-7 15 TRBV5-1
CASGDRGGQYNEQFF TGTGCCAGCGGGGATCGGGGAGGGCAATACAATGAGCAGTTCTTC few TRBD2 TRBJ2-1 15 TRBV7-2
CASSQSWAYEQYF TGCGCCAGCAGTCAATCGTGGGCCTACGAGCAGTACTTC - - TRBJ2-7 13 TRBV23-1
CATRTGTYMGNTF TGTGCCACTCGAACCGGGACCTACATGGGGAACACCTTC - - TRBJ1-2 13 TRBV28
CASSVQGLGQPQHF TGTGCCAGCAGTGTCCAGGGGCTTGGTCAGCCCCAGCATTTT - - TRBJ1-5 14 TRBV6-1
CASSLDGGSSYEQYF TGTGCCAGCAGCTTAGATGGCGGGAGCTCCTACGAGCAGTACTTC - TRBD2 TRBJ2-7 15 TRBV11-2
CASSRRTSGSTDTQYF TGTGCCAGCAGCCGCCGGACTAGCGGAAGCACAGATACGCAGTATTTT - TRBD2 TRBJ2-3 16 TRBV7-9
CARSLKDTQYF TGTGCCAGAAGCTTGAAAGATACGCAGTATTTT few - TRBJ2-3 11 TRBV5-3